This T cell receptor (beta chain) was obtained from a study of T cells after yellow fever vaccination. Overall study context: With SMART-Seq v4 Ultra Low Input, the fractions containing low cell numbers were prepared.

Findings and limits, study-wide: Bulk-population clonotypes that are abundant could appear as contaminants in FACS-sorted repertoires. It was the secondary response that reached its peak faster, day 5 versus 15, but it was weaker.

The sample holds a few counts of this clonotype. Its antigen is still unknown. TCRdb reprocessed the 5' RACE reads with MiXCR, giving one entry per CDR3 protein. This sample has roughly 300,000 distinct CDR3 sequences, with 6.8% found just once. There are 15 residues in the CDR3. Trimming at V came to 3 bases and at J to 9 bases, leaving 13 bases not matched to a gene. Germline CDR1 is DFQATT and CDR2 is SNEGSKA (reference sequence). V is TRBV20-1 and J is TRBJ2-1; 8 bases fit TRBD2. This TCR was sampled from a man between 18 and 35 years old who received the YFV17D yellow fever vaccine. Sequenced material: PBMCs, taken roughly 46 days after the first yellow fever vaccination. CDR3 sequence reads: CSARNPSGGGGEQFF. CDR3 coding DNA: TGCAGTGCTAGGAATCCCAGCGGGGGCGGGGGTGAGCAGTTCTTC.